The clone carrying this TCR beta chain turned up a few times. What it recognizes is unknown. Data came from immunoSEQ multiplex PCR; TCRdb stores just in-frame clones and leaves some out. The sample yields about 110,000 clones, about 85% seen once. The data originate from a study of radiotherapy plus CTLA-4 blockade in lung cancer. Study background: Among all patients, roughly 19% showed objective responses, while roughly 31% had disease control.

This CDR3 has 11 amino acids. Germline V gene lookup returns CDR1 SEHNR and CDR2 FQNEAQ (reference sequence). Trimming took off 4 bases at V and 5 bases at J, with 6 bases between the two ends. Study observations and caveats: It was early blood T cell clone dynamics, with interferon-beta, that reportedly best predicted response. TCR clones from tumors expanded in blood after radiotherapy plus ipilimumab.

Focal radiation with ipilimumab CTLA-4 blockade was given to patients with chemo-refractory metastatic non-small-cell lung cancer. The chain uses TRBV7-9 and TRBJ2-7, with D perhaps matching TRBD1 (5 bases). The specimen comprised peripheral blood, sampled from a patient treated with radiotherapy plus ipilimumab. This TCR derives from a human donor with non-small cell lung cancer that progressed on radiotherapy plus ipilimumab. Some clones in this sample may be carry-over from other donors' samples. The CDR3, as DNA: TGTGCCAGCAGCTCCAGGGACGAGCAGTACTTC. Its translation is CASSSRDEQYF.